This T cell receptor beta chain emerged from a study of blood T cells in healthy people across ages. Each sample yielded at least 6.5 million isolated PBMCs. This clonotype was observed many times. The antigen remains undetermined. Study observations and caveats: While age rose, TCR beta diversity per million T cells dropped in a roughly linear way. Possibly, changes in expanded clonotypes were confounded because donor CMV status was unknown.

A J-beta primer mix and a sample-barcoded 5' primer were used in a second PCR of roughly 6 to 11 cycles. Each cDNA was tagged by a template-switch adaptor containing 12 random nucleotides. TCRdb independently ran MiXCR on the 5' RACE reads; one entry per CDR3 protein. The sample has some 370,000 distinct CDR3 sequences; more than 45% are singletons. The sequence was obtained from a man in his 60s in good health. Material: blood.

CDR3 bases: TGTGCCAGCAGTACCACTAGCGGGAGGGGGAATGAGCAGTTCTTC. Translating it yields CASSTTSGRGNEQFF. V gene TRBV7-9 combines with J gene TRBJ2-1, with TRBD2 identical over 13 bases. V was clipped by 6 bases and J by 7 bases; unmatched bases: 6. CDR1 SEHNR and CDR2 FQNEAQ come from the germline V gene (reference sequence). The CDR3 totals 15 residues.